The 22 T cell receptor beta chains below come from one sample, sequenced in a study of shared T cell receptors in the human thymus. TCRdb's copy holds only in-frame clones and misses some; the assay was immunoSEQ multiplex PCR. The sample lists roughly 660,000 clones, over 75% occurring once. This sample was shared with a second study, whose subject was human thymus T cells.

What was sequenced was thymocytes. These receptors came from a boy under two years old with a congenital heart defect.

V is TRBV5-5 and J is TRBJ2-7; a possible D gene is TRBD1 (5 bases). V lost 6 bases, J lost 2 bases, and 12 bases lay in between. CDR1 and CDR2 from the germline V gene are SGHKS and YYEKEE (reference sequence). The CDR3 spans 13 residues. The CDR3 protein is CASTPQDTYEQYF. The DNA for the CDR3 is TGTGCCAGCACCCCACAGGACACCTACGAGCAGTACTTC.

This chain connects TRBV9 to TRBJ2-3; 9 bases fit TRBD1. The CDR3 spans 15 residues. Germline trimming cut 4 bases from V and 1 base from J; bases unmatched to any gene: 4. The germline CDR1 and CDR2 sequences are SGDLS and YYNGEE. CDR3 region: CASSLWTGGTDTQYF. The CDR3 DNA follows: TGTGCCAGCAGCCTCTGGACAGGGGGCACAGATACGCAGTATTTT.

V is TRBV6-5 and J is TRBJ2-1; D unresolved. The germline gives CDR1 MNHEY, CDR2 SVGAGI. This CDR3 spans 14 amino acids. The ends were cut back, 6 bases at V and 5 bases at J, with 14 bases in the middle. DNA for the CDR3: TGTGCCAGCAGCCCTCTCCGCCGAGACAATGAGCAGTTCTTC. Protein: CASSPLRRDNEQFF.

This sequence joins TRBV5-4 and TRBJ2-7; 9 bases align to TRBD2. Trimming took 0 bases from V and 0 from J; bases not matched to a gene: 7. The V gene's germline CDR1 is SGHNT and CDR2 YYREEE (reference sequence). The CDR3 length is 17 residues. CDR3 region: CASSLVVGTSSSYEQYF. The CDR3 nucleotides read TGTGCCAGCAGCTTGGTTGTCGGGACTAGCTCCTCCTACGAGCAGTACTTC.

The chain combines TRBV5-4 with TRBJ2-7, with D maybe TRBD1 (5 bases). Germline loops: CDR1 SGHNT, CDR2 YYREEE (reference sequence). This CDR3 has 15 amino acids. V lost 0 bases and J lost 0, with 10 bases in between. The CDR3: CASSLGGDSSYEQYF. CDR3 DNA: TGTGCCAGCAGCTTGGGGGGTGACAGCTCCTACGAGCAGTACTTC.

The chain has TRBV29-1 and TRBJ2-1; 9 nucleotides agree with TRBD2. CDR3 size: 19 residues. The J segment lost 8 bases and the V segment lost 0 bases, leaving 20 bases of the junction unmatched. Germline lookup yields CDR1 SQVTM and CDR2 ANQGSEA. DNA of the CDR3: TGCAGCGTTGAAGACGGTTTTGGCGGGAGGGCCGTAGAGGTCCATGAGCAGTTCTTC. Translating gives CSVEDGFGGRAVEVHEQFF.

The genes are TRBV5-5 and TRBJ2-7; the D gene is possibly TRBD1 (6 bases). Germline V gives CDR1 SGHKS, CDR2 YYEKEE (reference sequence). The ends were cut back, 0 bases at V and 0 bases at J, with 13 bases in the middle. This CDR3 region has 16 residues. For the CDR3, the DNA is TGTGCCAGCAGCTTGGGTGACAGGTCCACCTCCTACGAGCAGTACTTC. Translating gives CASSLGDRSTSYEQYF.

With regard to this clone: Other DNA sequences in the same sample also yield this CDR3. The rearrangement joins TRBV4-3 to TRBJ2-7, with TRBD2 matching 9 bases. This CDR3 is 15 amino acids long. Losses at the gene ends were 1 base for V and 1 base for J; bases not matched to a gene: 2. Germline V gene sequence: CDR1 LGHNA, CDR2 YSLEER. The CDR3 DNA follows: TGCGCCAGCAGCCAAGGGCGGGAGGGGTCCTACGAGCAGTACTTC. Amino acid sequence: CASSQGREGSYEQYF.

In DNA form, the CDR3 reads TGTGCCAGTAGCCTTCGACTAGCGGGAGGTCCCACCTACGAGCAGTACTTC. It encodes CASSLRLAGGPTYEQYF. The J gene is TRBJ2-7, the V gene TRBV19; TRBD2 aligns across 13 bases. CDR3 length equals 17 residues. The germline CDR1 and CDR2 sequences are LNHDA and SQIVND (reference sequence). The J segment lost 2 bases and the V segment lost 6 bases, leaving 10 bases of the junction unmatched.

The chain couples TRBV10-3 to TRBJ1-3; 7 bases agree with TRBD1. Germline V gene sequence: CDR1 ENHRY, CDR2 SYGVKD. The trim removed 3 bases at V and 3 bases at J, leaving 5 bases unmatched. The length of the CDR3 is 15 residues. In DNA form, the CDR3 reads TGTGCCATCAGTGACCACAGGGGAGATGGAAACACCATATATTTT. Its translation: CAISDHRGDGNTIYF.

V usage is TRBV7-2 and J usage is TRBJ2-7; 8 nucleotides line up with TRBD1. This CDR3 has 20 residues. Germline CDR1 and CDR2: SGHTA and FQGNSA. V dropped 0 bases and J dropped 4; count of bases not matched to a gene: 20. This CDR3 is CASSLAKRDRKSETMYEQYF. DNA for the CDR3: TGTGCCAGCAGCTTAGCGAAGAGGGACAGGAAATCCGAAACCATGTACGAGCAGTACTTC.

This chain links TRBV7-9 with TRBJ2-7; 10 nucleotides agree with TRBD1. J gave up 5 bases and V 3 bases, and 10 bases lay outside the gene matches. CDR3 length equals 16 residues. Looked up from germline, CDR1 is SEHNR and CDR2 is FQNEAQ (reference sequence). CDR3 in amino acids: CASSLGRDRGAHEQYF. In nucleotides, the CDR3 is TGTGCCAGCAGCTTGGGTCGGGACAGGGGAGCCCACGAGCAGTACTTC.

The chain has TRBV11-2 and TRBJ2-7; no clear D gene. The CDR3 loop spans 13 amino acids. Germline V gives CDR1 SGHAT, CDR2 FQNNGV. V lost 1 base and J 3 bases, leaving 7 bases between the germline ends. DNA for the CDR3: TGTGCCAGCAGCTTAGTGTCTAACTACGAGCAGTACTTC. As protein: CASSLVSNYEQYF.

This clone was counted between two and nine times. The V gene is TRBV28, the J gene TRBJ1-3, with TRBD1 matching over 8 bases. CDR1 is MDHEN and CDR2 is SYDVKM in the germline V gene. This CDR3 has 13 residues. Germline trimming cut 2 bases from V and 7 bases from J; bases unmatched to any gene: 1. The CDR3: CASSLQGANTIYF. The CDR3 nucleotides are TGTGCCAGCAGTTTACAGGGGGCGAACACCATATATTTT.

This sequence joins TRBV6-6 and TRBJ2-1, with 10 bases lining up with TRBD1. Losses at the gene ends were 4 bases for V and 8 bases for J; bases not matched to a gene: 8. Germline V CDR1 and CDR2: MNHNY, SVGAGI (reference sequence). The CDR3 length is 15 residues. The CDR3 spells CASSLSGQGGHEQFF. Here the CDR3 DNA reads TGTGCCAGCAGTTTAAGTGGACAGGGGGGTCATGAGCAGTTCTTC.

The chain employs TRBV5-1 and TRBJ2-3; TRBD2 might be the D (5 bases). Germline V gives CDR1 SGHRS, CDR2 YFSETQ. Trimming took 5 bases from V and 6 from J, leaving 22 bases between them. The CDR3 is 16 amino acids. The CDR3 region is CASSGEKLGSSDTQYF. The CDR3 DNA is TGCGCCAGCAGTGGGGAAAAGCTAGGGAGTAGTGATACGCAGTATTTT.

Only a few counts were recorded for this clone. This chain links TRBV5-6 with TRBJ1-5; unclear D gene. Trimming removed 10 bases from V and 6 bases from J, with 17 bases in between. There are 13 residues in the CDR3. Germline V lookup: CDR1 SGHDT, CDR2 YYEEEE. In nucleotides, the CDR3 is TGTGCCCCGGTGGAGGGAGTTTGTCAGCCCCAGCATTTT. Protein: CAPVEGVCQPQHF.

The chain employs TRBV29-1 and TRBJ2-3; 11 nucleotides match TRBD1. CDR3 size: 17 residues. V lost 2 bases, J lost 7 bases, and 14 bases stayed unmatched. Germline loops: CDR1 SQVTM, CDR2 ANQGSEA. The CDR3 nucleotides read TGCAGCGTTGAATGTAGGACAGGGGGCCTCCACGCCAATACGCAGTATTTT. Its protein is CSVECRTGGLHANTQYF.

The table lists this clone with a few counts. This chain connects TRBV19 to TRBJ2-7; 7 bases map to TRBD1. Germline V gives CDR1 LNHDA, CDR2 SQIVND (reference sequence). The CDR3 runs to 13 residues. The V segment lost 5 bases and the J segment 4 bases; nucleotides outside the gene matches: 5. The CDR3 protein is CASSPEGAYEQYF. The CDR3 coding sequence is TGTGCCAGTAGTCCCGAGGGGGCGTACGAGCAGTACTTC. Looking up the rest from reference TRBV19 and TRBJ2-7 gives the full variable domain: DGGITQSPKYLFRKEGQNVTLSCEQNLNHDAMYWYRQDPGQGLRLIYYSQIVNDFQKGDIAEGYSVSREKKESFPLTVTSAQKNPTAFYLCASSPEGAYEQYFGPGTRLTVT.

The gene calls are TRBV25-1 and TRBJ1-5, with D maybe TRBD1 (6 bases). CDR1 and CDR2 (germline): MGHDK, SYGVNS. The CDR3 sequence is 16 residues long. The germline V and J ends were trimmed by 1 base and 3 bases, with 13 bases remaining between them. The CDR3 is CASSESDSLFNQPQHF. The CDR3 coding sequence is TGTGCCAGCAGTGAATCGGACAGCCTATTCAATCAGCCCCAGCATTTT.

The DNA for the CDR3 is TGTGCCAGCAGTTTATCGGTCTCGGGAGACATTCAGTACTTC. Amino acid sequence: CASSLSVSGDIQYF. J is TRBJ2-4 and V is TRBV27, with D possibly matching TRBD2 (6 bases). The V and J ends lost 0 bases and 8 bases respectively, with 11 bases between them. The CDR3 contains 14 residues. Germline CDR1 reads MNHEY; CDR2 reads SMNVEV (reference sequence).

V and J are TRBV15 and TRBJ2-5, with TRBD1 as a possible D gene (6 bases). The germline V gene has CDR1 LNHNV and CDR2 YYDKDF (reference sequence). The V gene lost 0 bases and the J gene lost 4 bases, with 9 bases spanning the gap. The CDR3 runs 14 residues. CDR3 in amino acids: CATSREHRAETQYF. DNA for the CDR3: TGTGCCACCAGCAGAGAACACAGGGCAGAGACCCAGTACTTC.